The TCR beta chain under discussion was sequenced for a study of identical twins. The CDR3 covers 13 residues. V lost 4 bases, J lost 2 bases, and 11 bases lay in between. The germline V gene encodes CDR1 SQVTM and CDR2 ANQGSEA. With template switching, a universal primer site was added, and the cDNA carried unique molecular identifiers. One entry per CDR3 protein, called by TCRdb with MiXCR from the 5' RACE reads. The table lists fewer than 800,000 distinct CDR3 sequences, roughly 7.1% of them singletons. This same sample was also part of a study on yellow fever vaccine responses in identical twins.

This clonotype was obtained from a woman aged 18-35 years in good health. V gene TRBV29-1 combines with J gene TRBJ1-2; D uncertain. The sequenced sample was PBMCs. The chain's CDR3 is CSVVGPSNYGYTF. Written as DNA, the CDR3 is TGCAGCGTTGTGGGTCCGTCCAACTATGGCTACACCTTC.